This T cell receptor beta chain comes out of a study of shared clonotypes between healthy human individuals. From germline, CDR1 is LNHNV and CDR2 YYDKDF (reference sequence). The CDR3 has 19 residues. Trimming shortened V by 5 bases and J by 0 bases, and 20 bases separated the two germline ends. Study results and limitations: The genetic and exposure-history diversity represented was limited by few donors.

Comment on this clone: As yet, its antigen is unknown.

Execution of the assay was at deep level. The assay was immunoSEQ multiplex PCR, and TCRdb's table has in-frame clones only and misses some. The sample carries a few hundred thousand clones, roughly 87% recorded once. The sequencing sample was made of memory CD8+ T cells sorted from blood. Subset noted: CD45RO+ cells pooled with CCR7-negative TemRA cells. The chain couples TRBV15 to TRBJ1-6; D might be TRBD1 (5 bases). The receptor was derived from a man between 18 and 35 years old in good health. CDR3 amino acids: CATSLTRGLLSSYNSPLHF. DNA for the CDR3: TGTGCCACCAGCCTAACTAGGGGACTTTTGAGCTCCTATAATTCACCCCTCCACTTT.